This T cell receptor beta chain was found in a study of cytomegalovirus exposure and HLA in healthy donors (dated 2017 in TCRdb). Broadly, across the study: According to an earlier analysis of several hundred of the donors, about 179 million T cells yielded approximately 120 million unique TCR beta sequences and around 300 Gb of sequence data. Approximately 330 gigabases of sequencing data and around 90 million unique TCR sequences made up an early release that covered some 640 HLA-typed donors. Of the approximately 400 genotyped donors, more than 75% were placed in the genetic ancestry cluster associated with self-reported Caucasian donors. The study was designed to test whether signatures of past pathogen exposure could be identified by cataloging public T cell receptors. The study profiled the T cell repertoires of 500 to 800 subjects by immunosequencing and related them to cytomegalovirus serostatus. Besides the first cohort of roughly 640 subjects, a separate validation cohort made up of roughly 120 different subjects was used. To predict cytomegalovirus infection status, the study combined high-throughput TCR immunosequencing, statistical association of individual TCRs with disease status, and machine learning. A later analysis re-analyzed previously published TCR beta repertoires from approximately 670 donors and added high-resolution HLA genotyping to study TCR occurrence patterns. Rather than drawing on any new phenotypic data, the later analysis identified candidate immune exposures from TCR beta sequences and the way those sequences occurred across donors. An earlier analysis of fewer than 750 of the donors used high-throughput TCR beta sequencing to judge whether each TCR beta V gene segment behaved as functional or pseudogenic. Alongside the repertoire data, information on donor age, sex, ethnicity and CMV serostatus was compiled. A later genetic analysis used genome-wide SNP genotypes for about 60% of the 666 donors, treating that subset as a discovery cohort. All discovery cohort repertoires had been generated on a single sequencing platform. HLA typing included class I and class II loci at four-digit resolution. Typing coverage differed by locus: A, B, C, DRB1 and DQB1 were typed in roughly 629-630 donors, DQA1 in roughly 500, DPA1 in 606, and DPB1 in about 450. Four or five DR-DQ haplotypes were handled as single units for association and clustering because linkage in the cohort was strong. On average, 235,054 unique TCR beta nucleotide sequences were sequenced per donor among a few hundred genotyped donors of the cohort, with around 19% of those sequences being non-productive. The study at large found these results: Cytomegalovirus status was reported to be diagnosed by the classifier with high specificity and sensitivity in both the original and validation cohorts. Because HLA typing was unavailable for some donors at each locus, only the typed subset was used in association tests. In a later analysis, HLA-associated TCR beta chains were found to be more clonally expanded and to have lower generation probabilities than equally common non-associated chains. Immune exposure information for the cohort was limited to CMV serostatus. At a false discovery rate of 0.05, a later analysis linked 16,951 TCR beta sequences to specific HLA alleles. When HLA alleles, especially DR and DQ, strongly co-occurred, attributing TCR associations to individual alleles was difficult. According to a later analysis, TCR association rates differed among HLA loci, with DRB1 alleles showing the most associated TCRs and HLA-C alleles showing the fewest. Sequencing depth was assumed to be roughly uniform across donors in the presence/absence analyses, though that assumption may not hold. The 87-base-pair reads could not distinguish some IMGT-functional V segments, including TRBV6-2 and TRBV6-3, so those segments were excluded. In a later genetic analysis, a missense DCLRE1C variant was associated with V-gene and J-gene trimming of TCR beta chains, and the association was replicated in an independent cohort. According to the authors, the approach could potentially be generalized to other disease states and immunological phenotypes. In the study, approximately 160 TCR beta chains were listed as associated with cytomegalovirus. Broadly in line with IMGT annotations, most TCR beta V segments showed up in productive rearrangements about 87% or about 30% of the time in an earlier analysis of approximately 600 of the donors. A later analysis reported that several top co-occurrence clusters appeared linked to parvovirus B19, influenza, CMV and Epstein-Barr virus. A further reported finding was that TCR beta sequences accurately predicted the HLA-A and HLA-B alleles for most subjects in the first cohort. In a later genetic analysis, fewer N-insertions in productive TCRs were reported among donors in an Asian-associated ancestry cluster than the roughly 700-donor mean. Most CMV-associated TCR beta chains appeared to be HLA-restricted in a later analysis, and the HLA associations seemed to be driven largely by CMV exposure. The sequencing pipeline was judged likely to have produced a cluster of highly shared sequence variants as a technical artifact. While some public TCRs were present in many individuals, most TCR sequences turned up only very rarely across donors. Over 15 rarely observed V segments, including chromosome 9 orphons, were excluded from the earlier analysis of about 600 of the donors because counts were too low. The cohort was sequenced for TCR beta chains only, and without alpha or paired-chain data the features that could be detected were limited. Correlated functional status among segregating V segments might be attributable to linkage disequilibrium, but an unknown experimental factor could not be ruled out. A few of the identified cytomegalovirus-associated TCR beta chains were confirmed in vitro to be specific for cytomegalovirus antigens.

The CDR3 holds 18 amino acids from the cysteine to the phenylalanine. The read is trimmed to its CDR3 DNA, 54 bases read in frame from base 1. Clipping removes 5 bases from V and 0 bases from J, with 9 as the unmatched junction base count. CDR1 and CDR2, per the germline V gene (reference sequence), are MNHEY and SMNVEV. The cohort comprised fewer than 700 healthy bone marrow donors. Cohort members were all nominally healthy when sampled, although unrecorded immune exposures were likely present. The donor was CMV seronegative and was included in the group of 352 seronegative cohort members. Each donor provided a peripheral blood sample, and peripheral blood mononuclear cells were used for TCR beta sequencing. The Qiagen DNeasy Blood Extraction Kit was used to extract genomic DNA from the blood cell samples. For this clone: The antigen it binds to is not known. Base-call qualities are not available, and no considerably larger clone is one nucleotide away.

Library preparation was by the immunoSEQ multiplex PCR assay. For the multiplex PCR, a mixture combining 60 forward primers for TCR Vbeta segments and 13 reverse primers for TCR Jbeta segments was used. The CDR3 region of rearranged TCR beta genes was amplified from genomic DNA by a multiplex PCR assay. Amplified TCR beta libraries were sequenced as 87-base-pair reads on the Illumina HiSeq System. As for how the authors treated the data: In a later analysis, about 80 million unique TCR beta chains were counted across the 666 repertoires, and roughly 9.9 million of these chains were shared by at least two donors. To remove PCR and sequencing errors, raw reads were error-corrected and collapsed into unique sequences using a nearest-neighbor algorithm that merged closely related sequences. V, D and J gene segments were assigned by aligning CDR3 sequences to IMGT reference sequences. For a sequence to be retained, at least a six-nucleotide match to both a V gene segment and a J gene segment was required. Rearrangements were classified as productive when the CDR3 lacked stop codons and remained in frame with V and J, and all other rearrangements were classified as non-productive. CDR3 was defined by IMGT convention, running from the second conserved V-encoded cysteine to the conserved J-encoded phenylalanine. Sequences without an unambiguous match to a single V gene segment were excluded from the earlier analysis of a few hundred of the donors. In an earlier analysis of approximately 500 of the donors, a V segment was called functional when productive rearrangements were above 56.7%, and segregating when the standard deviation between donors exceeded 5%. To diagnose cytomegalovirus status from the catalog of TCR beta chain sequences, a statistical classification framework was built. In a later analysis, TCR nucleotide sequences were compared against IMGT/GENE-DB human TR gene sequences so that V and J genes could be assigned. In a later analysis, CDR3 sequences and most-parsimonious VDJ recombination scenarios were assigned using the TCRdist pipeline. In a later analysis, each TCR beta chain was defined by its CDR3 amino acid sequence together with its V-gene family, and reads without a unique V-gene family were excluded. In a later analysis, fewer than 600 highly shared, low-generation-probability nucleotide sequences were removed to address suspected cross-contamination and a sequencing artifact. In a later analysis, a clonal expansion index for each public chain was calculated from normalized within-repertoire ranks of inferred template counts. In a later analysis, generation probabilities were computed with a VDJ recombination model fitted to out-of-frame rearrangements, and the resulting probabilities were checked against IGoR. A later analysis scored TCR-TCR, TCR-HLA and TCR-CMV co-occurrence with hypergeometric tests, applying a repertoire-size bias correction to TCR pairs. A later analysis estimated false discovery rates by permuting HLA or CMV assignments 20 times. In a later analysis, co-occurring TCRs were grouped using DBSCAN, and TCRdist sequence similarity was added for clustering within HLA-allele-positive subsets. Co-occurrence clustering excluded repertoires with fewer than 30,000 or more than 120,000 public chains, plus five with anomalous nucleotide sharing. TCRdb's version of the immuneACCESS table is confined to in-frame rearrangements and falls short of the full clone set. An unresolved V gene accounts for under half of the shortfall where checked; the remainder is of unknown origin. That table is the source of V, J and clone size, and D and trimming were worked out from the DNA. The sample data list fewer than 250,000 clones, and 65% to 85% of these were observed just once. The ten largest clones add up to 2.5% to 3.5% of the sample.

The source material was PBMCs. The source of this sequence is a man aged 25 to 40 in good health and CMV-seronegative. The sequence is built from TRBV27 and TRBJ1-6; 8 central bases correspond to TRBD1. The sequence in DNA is TGTGCCAGCAGTCCTCCAAACAGGGGGAGCTCCTATAATTCACCCCTCCACTTT. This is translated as CASSPPNRGSSYNSPLHF.